A single sample is the source of the 30 T cell receptor beta chains below, sequenced in a study of OX40 agonist ivuxolimab in advanced cancers. TCRdb keeps only in-frame clones here, not all; method: immunoSEQ multiplex PCR. The data contain 66,000 or so clones, about four fifths of them singletons. The sequences come from CD4+ or CD8+ T cells sorted from blood, collected in a trial of the OX40 agonist ivuxolimab. The receptors come from an adult with an advanced solid tumor such as melanoma, head and neck, liver or kidney cancer.

The rearrangement links TRBV5-6 to TRBJ2-7, with 9 bases aligning to TRBD2. Germline V gives CDR1 SGHDT, CDR2 YYEEEE. The CDR3 has 13 amino acids. V lost 0 bases, J lost 6 bases, and 1 base stayed unmatched. The CDR3 loop is CASSLGLAVEQYF. The CDR3 DNA reads as TGTGCCAGCAGCTTGGGACTAGCGGTCGAGCAGTACTTC. Complete variable domain (other parts from reference TRBV5-6 and TRBJ2-7): DAGVTQSPTHLIKTRGQQVTLRCSPKSGHDTVSWYQQALGQGPQFIFQYYEEEERQRGNFPDRFSGHQFPNYSSELNVNALLLGDSALYLCASSLGLAVEQYFGPGTRLTVT.

The chain is built from TRBV18 and TRBJ1-3; D possibly corresponds to TRBD1 (5 bases). The germline V and J ends were trimmed by 3 bases and 3 bases, with 18 bases remaining between them. The CDR3 loop spans 17 amino acids. Looked up from germline, CDR1 is KGHSH and CDR2 is LQKENI. DNA for the CDR3: TGTGCCAGCTCACCGTCGACAGACAGATCTGTTGGAAACACCATATATTTT. Translated: CASSPSTDRSVGNTIYF.

The chain uses TRBV28 and TRBJ1-6; no definite D call. The germline V gene encodes CDR1 MDHEN and CDR2 SYDVKM. The ends were cut back, 7 bases at V and 0 bases at J, with 7 bases in the middle. The CDR3 loop spans 14 amino acids. CDR3 protein: CASIESSYNSPLHF. In DNA, the CDR3 is TGTGCCAGCATAGAGAGCTCCTATAATTCACCCCTCCACTTT.

This clone was seen only once. The rearrangement joins TRBV6-1 to TRBJ2-7; D may be TRBD2 (6 bases). The CDR3 sequence is 15 residues long. Trimming left V 6 bases short and J 9 bases short, with 24 bases between. The germline CDR1 and CDR2 sequences are MNHNS and SASEGT. This CDR3 reads CASRDVGGSLRVQYF. The DNA of the CDR3 is TGTGCCAGCAGGGACGTCGGAGGGTCTCTACGAGTGCAGTACTTC.

The CDR3 reads CASSLIDYTDTQYF. CDR3 nucleotides: TGTGCCAGCAGTTTAATAGATTACACAGATACGCAGTATTTT. The chain joins TRBV27 to TRBJ2-3; no reliable D call. The CDR3 covers 14 residues. V was clipped by 2 bases and J by 2 bases, with 8 bases between them. The V gene's germline CDR1 is MNHEY and CDR2 SMNVEV (reference sequence).

CDR3 sequence (DNA): TGTGCCAGCAGTCCGGGGGGCGGCACGGGCTACACCTTC. Translating it yields CASSPGGGTGYTF. V and J are TRBV28 and TRBJ1-2; D is possibly TRBD1 (6 bases). Germline CDR1 and CDR2: MDHEN and SYDVKM. The CDR3 loop spans 13 amino acids. V gave up 5 bases and J gave up 8 bases, with 15 bases separating them.

The rearrangement links TRBV27 to TRBJ2-2; 9 bases map to TRBD1. After removal of 5 bases from V and 5 bases from J, the junction contained 6 bases not matched to a gene. Germline V gives CDR1 MNHEY, CDR2 SMNVEV (reference sequence). The CDR3 length is 15 residues. CDR3 coding DNA: TGTGCCAGCAGTACAAGACAGGGGGAGACCGGGGAGCTGTTTTTT. The encoded protein is CASSTRQGETGELFF.

This rearrangement joins TRBV14 to TRBJ2-1; TRBD2 matches 8 bases. Germline V CDR1 and CDR2: SGHDN, FVKESK. Trimming cost V 11 bases and J 8 bases; bases outside gene matches: 17. The CDR3 length is 15 residues. The CDR3 DNA sequence: TGTGCCCCCCCTCTAGCGGGCCCCAAAAAGGATGAGCAGTTCTTC. It yields the protein CAPPLAGPKKDEQFF.

The rearrangement joins TRBV10-3 to TRBJ2-1; D possibly matches TRBD1 or TRBD2 (5 bases each). Trimming took 0 bases from V and 6 from J, leaving 9 bases between them. The CDR3 runs 14 residues. The germline gives CDR1 ENHRY, CDR2 SYGVKD. For the CDR3, the DNA is TGTGCCATCAGTGAGTCGTTGGGGGTCAATGAGCAGTTCTTC. The encoded protein is CAISESLGVNEQFF.

The genes are TRBV19 and TRBJ2-1; D is ambiguous. The V end was cut by 3 bases, the J end by 7 bases, with 13 bases between. This CDR3 comprises 14 residues. The germline V gene encodes CDR1 LNHDA and CDR2 SQIVND (reference sequence). CDR3 bases: TGTGCCAGTAGTATCCCGGATCCCAGGAATGAGCAGTTCTTC. Its translation is CASSIPDPRNEQFF.

This clone appeared a few times. This chain joins TRBV2 and TRBJ2-5; 9 positions agree with TRBD2. V lost 6 bases and J lost 5; bases outside the gene matches: 4. The V gene's germline CDR1 is SNHLY and CDR2 FYNNEI. CDR3 length: 13 residues. Here the CDR3 DNA reads TGTGCCAGCAGGGGCGGGAGGGGGGAGACCCAGTACTTC. Translated: CASRGGRGETQYF.

This chain uses TRBV4-2 with TRBJ2-1; D gene unclear. The CDR3 sequence is 16 residues long. The germline CDR1 and CDR2 sequences are LGHNA and YNFKEQ. The V gene lost 0 bases and the J gene lost 1 base, with 10 bases spanning the gap. This chain's CDR3 is CASSQDWSESYNEQFF. The CDR3 nucleotides are TGTGCCAGCAGCCAAGATTGGAGCGAGTCCTACAATGAGCAGTTCTTC.

The chain couples TRBV11-2 to TRBJ2-2, with D uncertain. The germline CDR1 and CDR2 sequences are SGHAT and FQNNGV. V was trimmed by 3 bases and J by 6 bases, leaving 8 bases between them. The CDR3 loop spans 13 amino acids. CDR3 protein: CASSLGRSGELFF. The CDR3 DNA reads TGTGCCAGCAGCTTGGGTCGGTCCGGGGAGCTGTTTTTT.

The sample holds a few counts of this clone. CDR3: CASSPSSGGTDTQYF. The CDR3 bases are TGTGCCAGCTCACCTTCCAGCGGGGGCACAGATACGCAGTATTTT. V is TRBV18 and J is TRBJ2-3, with 7 bases aligning to TRBD2. Germline assignment: CDR1 KGHSH and CDR2 LQKENI. Trimming took 3 bases from V and 1 from J; bases not matched to a gene: 4. CDR3 length: 15 residues.

V gene TRBV19 combines with J gene TRBJ1-4; 9 bases match TRBD1. The CDR3 is 14 residues long. Germline V gives CDR1 LNHDA, CDR2 SQIVND (reference sequence). V gave up 8 bases and J gave up 6 bases; unmatched junction bases: 7. The CDR3 DNA follows: TGTGCCAGTCGAATAGACAGGGGGGATGAAAAACTGTTTTTT. This encodes CASRIDRGDEKLFF.

The rearrangement joins TRBV19 to TRBJ2-1, with a tentative D call TRBD2 (7 bases). Trimming took off 8 bases at V and 6 bases at J, with 17 bases between the two ends. CDR3 length: 14 amino acids. Germline assignment: CDR1 LNHDA and CDR2 SQIVND (reference sequence). The CDR3 nucleotides read TGTGCCAGTTCGGGCGGGAGAGGGGGCAATGAGCAGTTCTTC. Its translation: CASSGGRGGNEQFF.

The chain has TRBV6-6 and TRBJ2-3; a weak D match, TRBD2 (6 bases). Germline lookup yields CDR1 MNHNY and CDR2 SVGAGI (reference sequence). The CDR3 extends over 14 amino acids. Trimming cost V 4 bases and J 0 bases, with 8 bases left between them. This CDR3 reads CASSWGLSTDTQYF. The CDR3 DNA is TGTGCCAGCAGTTGGGGACTTAGCACAGATACGCAGTATTTT.

The chain joins TRBV28 to TRBJ2-2, with TRBD1 identical over 7 bases. The V gene end was trimmed by 7 bases and the J gene end by 7 bases; junction bases not matched to a gene: 9. The CDR3 extends over 14 amino acids. Germline values: CDR1 MDHEN, CDR2 SYDVKM. The CDR3 reads CASISGQGVGELFF. The DNA of the CDR3 is TGTGCCAGCATCTCTGGGCAGGGGGTCGGGGAGCTGTTTTTT.

This clone was seen once. The chain employs TRBV19 and TRBJ2-3, with TRBD2 matching over 8 bases. The CDR3 is made up of 15 amino acids. Germline assignment: CDR1 LNHDA and CDR2 SQIVND (reference sequence). V shed 3 bases and J 4 bases; nucleotides not matched to a gene: 6. The CDR3 sequence: CASSISAGGADTQYF. CDR3 in DNA: TGTGCCAGTAGTATTTCCGCGGGAGGCGCAGATACGCAGTATTTT. Drawing the rest from reference TRBV19 and TRBJ2-3, the complete variable domain is DGGITQSPKYLFRKEGQNVTLSCEQNLNHDAMYWYRQDPGQGLRLIYYSQIVNDFQKGDIAEGYSVSREKKESFPLTVTSAQKNPTAFYLCASSISAGGADTQYFGPGTRLTVL.

This clone was counted once. The rearrangement joins TRBV2 to TRBJ2-3; 14 bases fit TRBD2. V trimming: 8 bases; J trimming: 4 bases; junction bases outside the gene matches: 5. The CDR3 has 15 residues. The germline V gene encodes CDR1 SNHLY and CDR2 FYNNEI. DNA for the CDR3: TGTGCCAGCGGGACTAGCGGGAGCCCAGCAGATACGCAGTATTTT. Translated: CASGTSGSPADTQYF.

The gene calls are TRBV7-8 and TRBJ1-5; the match to TRBD1 covers 7 bases. This CDR3 comprises 14 residues. V shed 5 bases, J shed 5 bases, and the junction held 6 bases outside the gene matches. CDR1 and CDR2 from the germline V gene are SGHVS and FQNEAQ. The CDR3 is CASSDDRADQPQHF. Written as DNA, the CDR3 is TGTGCCAGCAGCGATGACAGGGCCGATCAGCCCCAGCATTTT.

This sequence joins TRBV7-2 and TRBJ2-7, with 7 bases matching TRBD2. V dropped 3 bases and J dropped 9; count of bases not matched to a gene: 14. The CDR3 consists of 15 residues. Germline CDR1 is SGHTA and CDR2 is FQGNSA. Here the CDR3 reads CASSFTSATSGGQYF. Written as DNA, the CDR3 is TGTGCCAGCAGCTTTACTAGCGCCACGTCAGGTGGGCAGTACTTC.

This rearrangement joins TRBV6-5 to TRBJ2-1, with TRBD2 as a possible D gene (6 bases). The V gene lost 6 bases and the J gene lost 7 bases, with 10 bases spanning the gap. The CDR3 has 12 residues. The germline V gene has CDR1 MNHEY and CDR2 SVGAGI. In nucleotides, the CDR3 is TGTGCCAGCAGAACGGGGGAGAATGAGCAGTTCTTC. It encodes CASRTGENEQFF.

The V call is TRBV5-5, the J call TRBJ2-5, with D hard to call. Germline V CDR1 and CDR2: SGHKS, YYEKEE (reference sequence). This CDR3 comprises 18 residues. V lost 3 bases and J 4 bases, leaving 25 bases between the germline ends. CDR3 sequence: CASSSLASIGLGRETQYF. DNA of the CDR3: TGTGCCAGCAGCTCCCTCGCGAGTATTGGCCTAGGAAGAGAGACCCAGTACTTC.

This clone was counted a single time. This rearrangement joins TRBV5-1 to TRBJ2-5; TRBD2 matches at 12 bases. The closer fit of TRBJ2-7 to the DNA end suggests the J call may be wrong. Germline assignment: CDR1 SGHRS and CDR2 YFSETQ. The CDR3 runs to 15 residues. Written as DNA, the CDR3 is TGCGCCAGCAGCCAACTAGCGGGAGGCGGAGACGAGCAGTACTTC. The encoded protein is CASSQLAGGGDEQYF.

The V gene is TRBV10-2, the J gene TRBJ1-5; TRBD1 aligns across 10 bases. V lost 6 bases, J lost 6 bases, and 5 bases stayed unmatched. The CDR3 is 14 amino acids. From germline, CDR1 is WSHSY and CDR2 SAAADI. The CDR3 nucleotides read TGCGCCAGCAGCCTGACAGGGGGCCGTCAGCCCCAGCATTTT. Protein sequence: CASSLTGGRQPQHF.

This clone was recorded a few times. This chain links TRBV28 with TRBJ1-1; perhaps TRBD1 as D (5 bases). Germline CDR1 reads MDHEN; CDR2 reads SYDVKM. The ends were cut back, 2 bases at V and 6 bases at J, with 10 bases in the middle. The CDR3 consists of 13 residues. The CDR3 bases are TGTGCCAGCAGTTTAGGGGGTTTCGCTGAAGCTTTCTTT. It specifies CASSLGGFAEAFF. The complete variable domain, with remaining parts taken from reference TRBV28 and TRBJ1-1, reads DVKVTQSSRYLVKRTGEKVFLECVQDMDHENMFWYRQDPGLGLRLIYFSYDVKMKEKGDIPEGYSVSREKKERFSLILESASTNQTSMYLCASSLGGFAEAFFGQGTRLTVV.

The chain carries TRBV5-6 and TRBJ2-3, with 8 bases that match TRBD1. The CDR3 runs 15 residues. The J segment lost 3 bases and the V segment lost 4 bases, leaving 7 bases of the junction unmatched. Germline V gene data show CDR1 as SGHDT and CDR2 as YYEEEE. The CDR3 nucleotides are TGTGCCAGCAGCGTGACAGGGGAAGGAACAGATACGCAGTATTTT. Its protein product is CASSVTGEGTDTQYF. The complete variable domain, with remaining parts taken from reference TRBV5-6 and TRBJ2-3, reads DAGVTQSPTHLIKTRGQQVTLRCSPKSGHDTVSWYQQALGQGPQFIFQYYEEEERQRGNFPDRFSGHQFPNYSSELNVNALLLGDSALYLCASSVTGEGTDTQYFGPGTRLTVL.

The V call is TRBV28, the J call TRBJ1-1; possible D gene TRBD1, 6 bases. The germline V gene encodes CDR1 MDHEN and CDR2 SYDVKM. V lost 6 bases, J lost 1 base, and 18 bases lay in between. This CDR3 contains 16 residues. The CDR3 coding sequence is TGTGCCAGCAGCCCCTATAGGGGGGGCAAGAACACTGAAGCTTTCTTT. It yields the protein CASSPYRGGKNTEAFF.

V gene TRBV11-3 combines with J gene TRBJ2-2; 10 bases agree with TRBD1. The J segment lost 4 bases and the V segment lost 4 bases, leaving 6 bases of the junction unmatched. Germline loops: CDR1 SGHNT, CDR2 YENEEA. The CDR3 covers 16 residues. CDR3 sequence reads: CASSSGTGVITGELFF. The CDR3 DNA reads as TGTGCCAGCAGCTCCGGGACAGGGGTCATCACCGGGGAGCTGTTTTTT. Looking up the rest from reference TRBV11-3 and TRBJ2-2 gives the full variable domain: EAGVVQSPRYKIIEKKQPVAFWCNPISGHNTLYWYLQNLGQGPELLIRYENEEAVDDSQLPKDRFSAERLKGVDSTLKIQPAELGDSAVYLCASSSGTGVITGELFFGEGSRLTVL.